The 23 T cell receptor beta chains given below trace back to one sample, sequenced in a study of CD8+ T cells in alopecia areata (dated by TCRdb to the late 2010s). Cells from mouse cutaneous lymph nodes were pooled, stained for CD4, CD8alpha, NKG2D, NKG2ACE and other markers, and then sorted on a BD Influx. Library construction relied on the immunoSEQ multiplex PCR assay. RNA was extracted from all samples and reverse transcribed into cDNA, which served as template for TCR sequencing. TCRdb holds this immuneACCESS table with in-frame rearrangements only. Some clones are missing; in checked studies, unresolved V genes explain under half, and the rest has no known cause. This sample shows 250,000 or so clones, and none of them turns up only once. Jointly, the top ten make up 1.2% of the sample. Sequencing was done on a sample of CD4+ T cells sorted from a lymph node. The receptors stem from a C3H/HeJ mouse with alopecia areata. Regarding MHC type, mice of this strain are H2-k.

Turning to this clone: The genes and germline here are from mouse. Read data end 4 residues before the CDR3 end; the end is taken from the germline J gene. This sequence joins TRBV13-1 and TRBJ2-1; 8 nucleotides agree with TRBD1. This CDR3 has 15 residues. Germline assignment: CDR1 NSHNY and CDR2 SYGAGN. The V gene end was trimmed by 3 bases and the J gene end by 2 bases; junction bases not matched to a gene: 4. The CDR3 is CASSADRGHYAEQFF. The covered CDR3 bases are TGTGCCAGCAGTGCCGACAGGGGCCACTATGCT.

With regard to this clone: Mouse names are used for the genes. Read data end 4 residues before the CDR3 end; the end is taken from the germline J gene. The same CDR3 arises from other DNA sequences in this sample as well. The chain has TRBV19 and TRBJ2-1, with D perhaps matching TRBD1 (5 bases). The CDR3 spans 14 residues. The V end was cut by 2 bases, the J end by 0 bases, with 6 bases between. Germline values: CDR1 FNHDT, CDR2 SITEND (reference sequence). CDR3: CASSIQGNYAEQFF. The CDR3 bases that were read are TGTGCCAGCAGTATCCAGGGTAACTATGCT.

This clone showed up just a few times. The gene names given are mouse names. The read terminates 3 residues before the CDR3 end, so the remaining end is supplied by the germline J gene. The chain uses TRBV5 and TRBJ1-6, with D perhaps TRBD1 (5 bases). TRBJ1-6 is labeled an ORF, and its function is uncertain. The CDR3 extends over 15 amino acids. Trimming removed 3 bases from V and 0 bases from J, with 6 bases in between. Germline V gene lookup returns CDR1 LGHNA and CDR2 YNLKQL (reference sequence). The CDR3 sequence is CASSQTDSYNSPLYF. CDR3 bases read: TGTGCCAGCAGCCAGACAGATTCCTATAATTCGCCC.

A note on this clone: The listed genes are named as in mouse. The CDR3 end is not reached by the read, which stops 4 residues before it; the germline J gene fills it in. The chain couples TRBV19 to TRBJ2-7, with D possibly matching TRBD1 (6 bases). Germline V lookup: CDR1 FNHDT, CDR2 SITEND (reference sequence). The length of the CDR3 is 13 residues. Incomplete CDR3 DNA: TGTGCCAGCAGTATAGCAGGGGAGGAT. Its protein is CASSIAGED. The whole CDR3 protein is CASSIAGEDEQYF.

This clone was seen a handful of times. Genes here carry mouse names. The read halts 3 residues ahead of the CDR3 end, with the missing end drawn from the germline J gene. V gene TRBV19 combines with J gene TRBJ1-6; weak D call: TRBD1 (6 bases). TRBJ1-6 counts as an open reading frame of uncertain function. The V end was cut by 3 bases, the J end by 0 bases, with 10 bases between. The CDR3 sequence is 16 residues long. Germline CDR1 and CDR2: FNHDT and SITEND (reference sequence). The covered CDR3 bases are TGTGCCAGCAGTAGGGGGGGGCCTTCCTATAATTCGCCC. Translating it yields CASSRGGPSYNSP. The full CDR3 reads CASSRGGPSYNSPLYF.

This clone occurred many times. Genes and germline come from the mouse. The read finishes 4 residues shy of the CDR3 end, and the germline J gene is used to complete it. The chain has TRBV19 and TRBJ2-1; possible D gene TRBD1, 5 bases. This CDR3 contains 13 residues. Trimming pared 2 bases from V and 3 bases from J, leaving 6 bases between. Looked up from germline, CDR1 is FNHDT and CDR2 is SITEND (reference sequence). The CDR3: CASSMDIYAEQFF. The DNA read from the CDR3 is TGTGCCAGCAGTATGGACATCTATGCT.

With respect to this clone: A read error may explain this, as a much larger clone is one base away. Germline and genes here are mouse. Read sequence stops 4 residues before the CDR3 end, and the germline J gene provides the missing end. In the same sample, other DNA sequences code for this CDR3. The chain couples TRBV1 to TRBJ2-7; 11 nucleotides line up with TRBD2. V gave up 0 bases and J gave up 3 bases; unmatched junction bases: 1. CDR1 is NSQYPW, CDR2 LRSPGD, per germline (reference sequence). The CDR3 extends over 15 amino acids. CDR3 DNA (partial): TGCACCTGCAGTGCAGATGGGACTGGGGGCTAT. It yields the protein CTCSADGTGGY. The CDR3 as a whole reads CTCSADGTGGYEQYF.

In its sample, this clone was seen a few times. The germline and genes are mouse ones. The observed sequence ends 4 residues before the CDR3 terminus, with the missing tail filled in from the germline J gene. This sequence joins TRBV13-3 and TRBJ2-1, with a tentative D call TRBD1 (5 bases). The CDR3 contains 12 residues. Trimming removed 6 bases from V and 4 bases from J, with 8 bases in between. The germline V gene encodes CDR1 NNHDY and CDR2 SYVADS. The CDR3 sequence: CASTRAYAEQFF. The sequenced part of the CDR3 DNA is TGTGCCAGCACCAGGGCGTATGCT.

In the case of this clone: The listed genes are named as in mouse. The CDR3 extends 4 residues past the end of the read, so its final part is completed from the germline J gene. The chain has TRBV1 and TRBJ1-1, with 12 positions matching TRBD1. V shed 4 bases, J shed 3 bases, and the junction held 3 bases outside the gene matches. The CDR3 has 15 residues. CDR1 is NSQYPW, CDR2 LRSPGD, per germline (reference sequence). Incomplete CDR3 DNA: TGCACCTGCAGTGGGGGACAGGGGGCCGACACA. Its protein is CTCSGGQGADT. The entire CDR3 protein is CTCSGGQGADTEVFF. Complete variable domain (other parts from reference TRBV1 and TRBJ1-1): VTLLEQNPRWRLVPRGQAVNLRCILKNSQYPWMSWYQQDLQKQLQWLFTLRSPGDKEVKSLPGADYLATRVTDTELRLQVANMSQGRTLYCTCSGGQGADTEVFFGKGTRLTVV.

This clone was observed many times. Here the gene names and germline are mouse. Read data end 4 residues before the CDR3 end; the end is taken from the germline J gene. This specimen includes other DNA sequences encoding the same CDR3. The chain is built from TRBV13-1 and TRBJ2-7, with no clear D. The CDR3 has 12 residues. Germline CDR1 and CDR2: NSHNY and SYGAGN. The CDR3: CASSGQNYEQYF. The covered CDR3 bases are TGTGCCAGCAGTGGACAAAATTAT.

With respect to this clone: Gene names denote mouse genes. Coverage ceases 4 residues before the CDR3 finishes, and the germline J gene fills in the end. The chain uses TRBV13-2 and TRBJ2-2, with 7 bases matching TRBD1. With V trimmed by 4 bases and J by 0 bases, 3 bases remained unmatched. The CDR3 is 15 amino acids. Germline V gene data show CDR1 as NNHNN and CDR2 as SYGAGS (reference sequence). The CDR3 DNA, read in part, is TGTGCCAGCGGTTTGGGACAGACAAACACCGGG. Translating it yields CASGLGQTNTG. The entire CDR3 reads CASGLGQTNTGQLYF.

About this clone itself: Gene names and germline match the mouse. CDR3 amino acids: CASSQERDRDTEVFF. CDR3 DNA, as far as it was read: TGTGCCAGCAGCCAAGAACGGGACAGGGACACA. The V gene is TRBV5, the J gene TRBJ1-1; 9 bases agree with TRBD1. Coverage ceases 4 residues before the CDR3 finishes, and the germline J gene fills in the end. The V and J ends lost 0 bases and 3 bases, in that order; junction bases with no gene match: 2. The CDR3 contains 15 residues. From germline, CDR1 is LGHNA and CDR2 YNLKQL (reference sequence).

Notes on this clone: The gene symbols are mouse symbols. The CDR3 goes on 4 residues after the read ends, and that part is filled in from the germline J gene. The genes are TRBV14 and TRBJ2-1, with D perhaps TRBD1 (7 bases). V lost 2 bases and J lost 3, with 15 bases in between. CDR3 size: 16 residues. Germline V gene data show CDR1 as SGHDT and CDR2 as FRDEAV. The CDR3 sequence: CASSFLWGTVYAEQFF. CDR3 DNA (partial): TGTGCCAGCAGTTTTTTGTGGGGGACAGTCTATGCT.

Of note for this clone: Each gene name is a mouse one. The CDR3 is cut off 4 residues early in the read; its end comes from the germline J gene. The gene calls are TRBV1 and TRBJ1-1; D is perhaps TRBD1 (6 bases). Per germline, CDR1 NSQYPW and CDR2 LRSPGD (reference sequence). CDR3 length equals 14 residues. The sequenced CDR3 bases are TGCACCTGCAGTGCAGACAGGGGTTTGACA. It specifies CTCSADRGLT. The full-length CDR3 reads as CTCSADRGLTEVFF.

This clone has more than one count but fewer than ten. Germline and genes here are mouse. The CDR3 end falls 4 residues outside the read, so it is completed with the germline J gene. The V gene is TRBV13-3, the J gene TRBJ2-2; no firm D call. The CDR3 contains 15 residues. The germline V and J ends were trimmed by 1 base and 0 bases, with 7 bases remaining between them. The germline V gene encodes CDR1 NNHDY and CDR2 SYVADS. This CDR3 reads CASSDTWPNTGQLYF. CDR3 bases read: TGTGCCAGCAGTGATACCTGGCCAAACACCGGG.

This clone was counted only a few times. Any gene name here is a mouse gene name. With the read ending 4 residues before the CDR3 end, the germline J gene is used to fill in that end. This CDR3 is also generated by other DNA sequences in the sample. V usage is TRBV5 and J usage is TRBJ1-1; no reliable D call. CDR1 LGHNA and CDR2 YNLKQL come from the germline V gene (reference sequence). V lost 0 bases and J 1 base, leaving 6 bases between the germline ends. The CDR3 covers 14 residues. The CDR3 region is CASSQEGQNTEVFF. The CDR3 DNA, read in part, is TGTGCCAGCAGCCAAGAGGGTCAAAACACA.

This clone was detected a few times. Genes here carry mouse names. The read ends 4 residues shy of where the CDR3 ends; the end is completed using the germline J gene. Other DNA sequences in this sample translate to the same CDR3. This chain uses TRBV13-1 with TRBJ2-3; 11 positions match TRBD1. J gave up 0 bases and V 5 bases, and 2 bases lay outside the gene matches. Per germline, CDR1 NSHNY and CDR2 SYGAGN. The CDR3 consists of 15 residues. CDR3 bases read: TGTGCCAGCAGAAGGACAGGGGGCAGTGCAGAA. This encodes CASRRTGGSAE. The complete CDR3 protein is CASRRTGGSAETLYF.

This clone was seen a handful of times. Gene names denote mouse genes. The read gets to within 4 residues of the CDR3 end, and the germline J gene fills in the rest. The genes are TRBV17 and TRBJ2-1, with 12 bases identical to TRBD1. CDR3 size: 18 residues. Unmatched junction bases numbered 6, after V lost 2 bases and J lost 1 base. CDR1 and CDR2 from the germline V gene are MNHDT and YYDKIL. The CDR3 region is CASSRPGQGARNYAEQFF. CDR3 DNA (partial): TGTGCTAGCAGTAGACCGGGACAGGGGGCGAGAAACTATGCT.

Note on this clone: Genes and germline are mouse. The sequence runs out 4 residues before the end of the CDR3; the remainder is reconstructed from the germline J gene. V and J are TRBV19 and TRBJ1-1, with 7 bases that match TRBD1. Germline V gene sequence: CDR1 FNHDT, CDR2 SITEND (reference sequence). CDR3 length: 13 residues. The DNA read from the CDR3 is TGTGCCAGCAGTATGAAGAGGGACAGA. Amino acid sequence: CASSMKRDR. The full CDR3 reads CASSMKRDREVFF.

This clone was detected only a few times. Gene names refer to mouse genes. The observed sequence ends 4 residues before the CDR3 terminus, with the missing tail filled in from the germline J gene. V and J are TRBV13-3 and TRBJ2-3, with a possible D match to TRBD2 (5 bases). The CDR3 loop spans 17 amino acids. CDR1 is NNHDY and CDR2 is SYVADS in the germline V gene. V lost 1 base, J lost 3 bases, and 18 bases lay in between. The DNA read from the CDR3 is TGTGCCAGCAGTGATTCGGCTGGGAAGGACGGAGCAGAA. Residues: CASSDSAGKDGAE. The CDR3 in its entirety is CASSDSAGKDGAETLYF.

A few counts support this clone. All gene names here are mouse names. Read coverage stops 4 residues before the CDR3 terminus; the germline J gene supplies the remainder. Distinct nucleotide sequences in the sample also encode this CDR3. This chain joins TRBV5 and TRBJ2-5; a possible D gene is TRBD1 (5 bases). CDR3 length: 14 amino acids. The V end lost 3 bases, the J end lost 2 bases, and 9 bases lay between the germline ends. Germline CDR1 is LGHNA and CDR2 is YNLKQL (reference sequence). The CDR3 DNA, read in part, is TGTGCCAGCAGCCAGCAGGGAGCCCAAGAC. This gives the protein CASSQQGAQD. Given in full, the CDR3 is CASSQQGAQDTQYF.

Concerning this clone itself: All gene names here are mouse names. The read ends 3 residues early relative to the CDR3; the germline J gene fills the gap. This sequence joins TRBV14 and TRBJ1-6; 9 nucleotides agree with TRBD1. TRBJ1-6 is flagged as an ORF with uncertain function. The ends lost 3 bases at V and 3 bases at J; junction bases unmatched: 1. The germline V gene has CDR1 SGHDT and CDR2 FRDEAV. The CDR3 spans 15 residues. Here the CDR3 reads CASSSTGGYNSPLYF. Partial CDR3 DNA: TGTGCCAGCAGTTCGACAGGGGGCTATAATTCGCCC.

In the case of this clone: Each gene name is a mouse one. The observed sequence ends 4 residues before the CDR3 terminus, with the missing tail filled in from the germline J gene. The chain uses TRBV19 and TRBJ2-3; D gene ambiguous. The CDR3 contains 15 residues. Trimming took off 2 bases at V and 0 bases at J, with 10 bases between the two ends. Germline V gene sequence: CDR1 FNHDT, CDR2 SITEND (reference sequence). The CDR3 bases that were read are TGTGCCAGCAGTATCTCAGATTCTAGTGCAGAA. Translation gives CASSISDSSAE. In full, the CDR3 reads CASSISDSSAETLYF.